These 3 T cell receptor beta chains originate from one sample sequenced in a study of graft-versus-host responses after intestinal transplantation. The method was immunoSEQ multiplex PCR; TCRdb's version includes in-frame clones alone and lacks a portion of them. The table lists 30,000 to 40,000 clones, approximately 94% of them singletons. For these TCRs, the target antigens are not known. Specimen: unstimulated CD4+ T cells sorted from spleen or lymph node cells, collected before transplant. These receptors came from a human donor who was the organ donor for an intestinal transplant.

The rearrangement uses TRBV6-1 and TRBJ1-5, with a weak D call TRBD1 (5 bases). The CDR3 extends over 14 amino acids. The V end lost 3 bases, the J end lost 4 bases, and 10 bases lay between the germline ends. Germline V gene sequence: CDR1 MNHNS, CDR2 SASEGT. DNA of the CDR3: TGTGCCAGCAGTGATTTATGGGGGAATCAGCCCCAGCATTTT. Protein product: CASSDLWGNQPQHF.

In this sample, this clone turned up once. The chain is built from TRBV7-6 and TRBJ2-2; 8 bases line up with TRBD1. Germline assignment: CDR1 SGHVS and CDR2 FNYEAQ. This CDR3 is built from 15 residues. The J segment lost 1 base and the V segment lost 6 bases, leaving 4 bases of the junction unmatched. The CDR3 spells CASSPGGVNTGELFF. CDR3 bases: TGTGCCAGCAGTCCAGGGGGCGTGAACACCGGGGAGCTGTTTTTT. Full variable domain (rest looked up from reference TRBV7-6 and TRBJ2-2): GAGVSQSPRYKVTKRGQDVALRCDPISGHVSLYWYRQALGQGPEFLTYFNYEAQQDKSGLPNDRFSAERPEGSISTLTIQRTEQRDSAMYRCASSPGGVNTGELFFGEGSRLTVL.

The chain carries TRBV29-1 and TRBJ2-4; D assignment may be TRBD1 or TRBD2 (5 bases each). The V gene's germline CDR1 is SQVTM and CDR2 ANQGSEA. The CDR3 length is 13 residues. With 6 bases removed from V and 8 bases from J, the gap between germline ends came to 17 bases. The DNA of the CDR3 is TGCAGCGTCAAGGGGACCCTTGAGGACATTCAGTACTTC. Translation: CSVKGTLEDIQYF.